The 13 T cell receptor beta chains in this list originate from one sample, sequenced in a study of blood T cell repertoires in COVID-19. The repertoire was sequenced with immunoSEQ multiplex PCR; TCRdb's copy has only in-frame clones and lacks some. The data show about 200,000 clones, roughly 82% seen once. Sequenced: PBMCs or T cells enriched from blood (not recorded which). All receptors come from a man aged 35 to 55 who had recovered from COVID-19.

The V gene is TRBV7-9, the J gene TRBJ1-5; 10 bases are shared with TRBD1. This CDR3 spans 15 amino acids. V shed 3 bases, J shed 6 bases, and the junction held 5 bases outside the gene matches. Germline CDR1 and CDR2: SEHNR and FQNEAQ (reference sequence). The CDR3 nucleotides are TGTGCCAGCAGCTTGGGGACAGGGGTTAGTCAGCCCCAGCATTTT. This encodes CASSLGTGVSQPQHF.

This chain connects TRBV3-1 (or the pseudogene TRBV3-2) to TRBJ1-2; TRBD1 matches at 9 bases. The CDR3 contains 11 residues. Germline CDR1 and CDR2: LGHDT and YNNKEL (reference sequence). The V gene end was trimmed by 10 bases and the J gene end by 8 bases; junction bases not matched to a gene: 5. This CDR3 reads CATWTGVGYTF. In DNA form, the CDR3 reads TGTGCCACCTGGACAGGGGTCGGCTACACCTTC.

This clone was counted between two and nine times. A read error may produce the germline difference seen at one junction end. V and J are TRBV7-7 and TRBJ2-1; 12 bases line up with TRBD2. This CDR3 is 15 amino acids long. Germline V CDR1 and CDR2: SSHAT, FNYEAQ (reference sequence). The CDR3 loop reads CASSPGLAGTNEQFF. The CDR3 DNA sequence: TGTGCTAGCAGCCCGGGACTAGCGGGTACCAATGAGCAGTTCTTC.

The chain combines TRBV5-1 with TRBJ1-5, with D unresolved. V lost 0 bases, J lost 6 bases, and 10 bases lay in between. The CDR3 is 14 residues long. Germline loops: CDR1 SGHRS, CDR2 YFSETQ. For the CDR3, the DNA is TGCGCCAGCAGCTTGGACCGGGCGGGTCAGCCCCAGCATTTT. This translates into CASSLDRAGQPQHF.

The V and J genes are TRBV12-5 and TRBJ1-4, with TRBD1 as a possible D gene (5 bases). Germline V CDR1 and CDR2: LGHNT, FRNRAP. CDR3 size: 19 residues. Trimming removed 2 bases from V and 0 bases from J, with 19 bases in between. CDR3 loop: CASGLTREMGRATNEKLFF. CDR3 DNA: TGTGCTAGTGGTTTGACTCGGGAGATGGGGCGAGCAACTAATGAAAAACTGTTTTTT.

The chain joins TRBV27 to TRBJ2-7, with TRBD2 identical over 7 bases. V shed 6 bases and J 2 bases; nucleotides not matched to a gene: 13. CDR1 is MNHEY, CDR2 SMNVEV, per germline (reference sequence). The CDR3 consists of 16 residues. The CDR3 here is CASRGVGQRDAYEQYV. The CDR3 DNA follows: TGTGCCAGCAGGGGAGTCGGGCAGCGGGATGCCTACGAGCAGTACGTC.

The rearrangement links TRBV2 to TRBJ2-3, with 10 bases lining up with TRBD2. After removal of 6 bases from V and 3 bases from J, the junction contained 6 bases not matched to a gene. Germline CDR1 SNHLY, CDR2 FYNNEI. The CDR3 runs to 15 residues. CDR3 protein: CASRWASGRTDTQYF. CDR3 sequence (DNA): TGTGCCAGCAGGTGGGCTAGCGGGAGAACAGATACGCAGTATTTT.

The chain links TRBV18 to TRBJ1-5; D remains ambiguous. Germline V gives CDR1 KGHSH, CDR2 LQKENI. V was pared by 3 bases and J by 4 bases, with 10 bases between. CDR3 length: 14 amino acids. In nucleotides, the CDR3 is TGTGCCAGCTCACCTTACAGAGGGAATCAGCCCCAGCATTTT. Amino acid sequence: CASSPYRGNQPQHF.

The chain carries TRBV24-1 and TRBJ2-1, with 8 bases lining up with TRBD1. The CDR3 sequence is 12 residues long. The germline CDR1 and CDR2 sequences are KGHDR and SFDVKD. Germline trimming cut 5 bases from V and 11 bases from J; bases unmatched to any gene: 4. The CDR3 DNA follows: TGTGCCACCAGTGCAGGACAGGGAAAGCAGTTCTTC. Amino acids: CATSAGQGKQFF.

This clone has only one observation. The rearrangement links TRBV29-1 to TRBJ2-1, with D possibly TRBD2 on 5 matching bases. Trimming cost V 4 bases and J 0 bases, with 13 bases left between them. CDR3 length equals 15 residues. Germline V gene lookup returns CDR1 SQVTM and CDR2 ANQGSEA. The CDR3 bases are TGCAGCGTTGCAGTAGCGCCTAGCTCCTACAATGAGCAGTTCTTC. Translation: CSVAVAPSSYNEQFF.

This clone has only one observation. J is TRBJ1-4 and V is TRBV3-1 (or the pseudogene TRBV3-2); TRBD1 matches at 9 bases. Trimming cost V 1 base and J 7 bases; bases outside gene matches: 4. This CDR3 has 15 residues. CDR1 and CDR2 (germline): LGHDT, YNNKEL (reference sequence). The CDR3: CASSQATGGTEKLFF. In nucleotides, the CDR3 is TGTGCCAGCAGCCAAGCGACAGGGGGTACTGAAAAACTGTTTTTT.

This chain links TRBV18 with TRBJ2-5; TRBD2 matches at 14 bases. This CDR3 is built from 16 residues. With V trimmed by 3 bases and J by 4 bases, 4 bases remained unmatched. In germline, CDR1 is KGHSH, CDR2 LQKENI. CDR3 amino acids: CASSPRLAGGRETQYF. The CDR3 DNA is TGTGCCAGCTCACCCAGACTAGCGGGAGGGCGAGAGACCCAGTACTTC.

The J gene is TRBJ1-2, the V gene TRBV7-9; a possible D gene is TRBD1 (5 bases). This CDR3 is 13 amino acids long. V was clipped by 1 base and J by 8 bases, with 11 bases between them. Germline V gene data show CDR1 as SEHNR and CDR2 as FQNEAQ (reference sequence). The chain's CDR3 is CASSLVGGEGYTF. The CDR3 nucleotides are TGTGCCAGCAGCTTAGTGGGAGGGGAAGGCTACACCTTC.